This TCR beta chain was recorded in a study of CD8+ T cells in alopecia areata. The overall study: Tofacitinib was taken orally by treated patients, and the dose was 5 to 10 mg twice daily.

Reverse transcription of extracted RNA yielded cDNA, which provided the sequencing template. TCRdb's copy holds only in-frame clones and misses some; the assay was immunoSEQ multiplex PCR. The sample lists about 120,000 clones; less than 45% were seen once. The V gene's germline CDR1 is GTSNPN and CDR2 SVGIG (reference sequence). With 2 bases clipped from V and 2 bases from J, the junction kept 5 bases outside the gene matches. The CDR3 extends over 16 amino acids. Collected material from alopecia areata patients comprised lesional scalp punch biopsies and peripheral blood. The receptor was isolated from a human donor with alopecia areata. The sequenced material came from CD4+ T cells sorted from blood. This chain uses TRBV30 with TRBJ2-3; the match to TRBD2 covers 12 bases. This CDR3 is CAWSTGLAGFTDTQYF. CDR3 coding DNA: TGTGCCTGGAGTACCGGACTAGCGGGATTCACAGATACGCAGTATTTT.